The clone carrying this T cell receptor beta chain came up many times. The data originate from a study of T-cell reconstitution after alpha-beta-depleted transplantation in children. Researchers prepared the TCRbeta library using unique molecular identifiers, the study reports. A single record per CDR3 protein comes from TCRdb applying MiXCR to the PCR reads. The sample gives hundreds of thousands of distinct CDR3 sequences, about 11% of which show up once; about 2.1% is in the top ten. The CDR3 runs to 12 residues. Germline V CDR1 and CDR2: SGHTA, FQGNSA. The junction had 4 bases not matched to a gene; V was cut back by 4 bases and J by 8 bases.

The sequence came from a child aged 2-15 years with inherited bone marrow failure, due to receive a stem cell transplant. The source was PBMCs, collected before TCRalphabeta/CD19-depleted stem cell transplant. V and J are TRBV7-2 and TRBJ1-2; TRBD1 aligns across 7 bases. The CDR3: CASSYRQGGYTF. CDR3 bases: TGTGCCAGCAGCTACCGACAGGGCGGCTACACCTTC. Complete variable domain (other parts from reference TRBV7-2 and TRBJ1-2): GAGVSQSPSNKVTEKGKDVELRCDPISGHTALYWYRQSLGQGLEFLIYFQGNSAPDKSGLPSDRFSAERTGGSVSTLTIQRTQQEDSAVYLCASSYRQGGYTFGSGTRLTVV.